These 32 T cell receptor beta chains were sequenced from one sample in a study of T cell responses to AZD1222 COVID-19 vaccine. Clones were read by immunoSEQ multiplex PCR, and TCRdb kept only the in-frame ones, dropping some. Counted here are approximately 150,000 clones, approximately 90% occurring once; the ten biggest clones make up around 4.5%. The material was peripheral blood, obtained 28 days after the second dose of the MenACWY control vaccine. The receptors stem from an adult who received the MenACWY meningococcal vaccine as a control.

Remarks on this clone: One end of the junction does not line up with germline, which may come from a read error. The chain uses TRBV19 and TRBJ1-1, with 7 bases fitting TRBD1. This CDR3 has 15 residues. Germline CDR1 LNHDA, CDR2 SQIVND (reference sequence). The CDR3 region has the DNA TGTGCCAGTAGTATACTCACACAGGGGAACGCTGAAGCTTTCTTT. Translated, it gives CASSILTQGNAEAFF.

The genes are TRBV5-1 and TRBJ2-1; 7 bases are a match to TRBD1. This CDR3 has 12 residues. CDR1 and CDR2 from the germline V gene are SGHRS and YFSETQ. The ends lost 4 bases at V and 5 bases at J; junction bases unmatched: 0. CDR3 sequence: CASSTGDNEQFF. The CDR3 DNA reads as TGCGCCAGCAGCACAGGGGACAATGAGCAGTTCTTC.

V is TRBV15 and J is TRBJ2-7, with D unresolved. Between the trimmed V and J ends, which lost 0 bases and 6 bases, there was a span of 12 bases. Germline CDR1 reads LNHNV; CDR2 reads YYDKDF (reference sequence). The CDR3 contains 14 residues. CDR3 protein: CATSRDRPIGEQYF. The CDR3 DNA sequence: TGTGCCACCAGCAGAGATAGACCGATCGGCGAGCAGTACTTC.

V usage is TRBV5-1 and J usage is TRBJ1-1, with TRBD1 matching 7 bases. This CDR3 spans 15 amino acids. V lost 0 bases and J lost 1; bases outside the gene matches: 3. CDR1 is SGHRS, CDR2 YFSETQ, per germline. The CDR3 region is CASSLASGGNTEAFF. The CDR3 nucleotides read TGCGCCAGCAGCTTGGCCTCAGGGGGGAACACTGAAGCTTTCTTT.

The CDR3, as DNA: TGTGCCAGCAGCCACCCAGGGGGGGAGAGCAATCAGCCCCAGCATTTT. Encoded protein: CASSHPGGESNQPQHF. The J gene is TRBJ1-5, the V gene TRBV4-2; TRBD1 aligns across 7 bases. The CDR3 spans 16 residues. Germline V lookup: CDR1 LGHNA, CDR2 YNFKEQ. The trim removed 3 bases at V and 1 base at J, leaving 6 bases unmatched.

The gene calls are TRBV28 and TRBJ1-6; 7 bases align to TRBD1. CDR3 length equals 13 residues. V was clipped by 10 bases and J by 3 bases; unmatched bases: 3. Germline V gene lookup returns CDR1 MDHEN and CDR2 SYDVKM. The CDR3 DNA follows: TGTGCCAACGGGGACAGCTATAATTCACCCCTCCACTTT. Amino acid sequence: CANGDSYNSPLHF.

This clone was picked up a small number of times. The chain couples TRBV28 to TRBJ2-7; D might be TRBD1 or TRBD2, each matching 5 bases. The CDR3 is made up of 13 amino acids. Trimming took 8 bases from V and 2 from J, leaving 13 bases between them. Germline values: CDR1 MDHEN, CDR2 SYDVKM. CDR3: CASGTGPAYEQYF. The CDR3 coding sequence is TGTGCCAGCGGAACGGGGCCCGCCTACGAGCAGTACTTC.

The gene calls are TRBV2 and TRBJ2-1; D not resolved. CDR1 is SNHLY and CDR2 is FYNNEI in the germline V gene. The CDR3 sequence is 16 residues long. V lost 4 bases to trimming and J lost 7 bases, with 20 bases between them. The CDR3 region is CASSGLENNILNEQFF. DNA for the CDR3: TGTGCCAGCAGTGGGCTAGAAAATAACATCTTGAATGAGCAGTTCTTC.

The V and J genes are TRBV5-4 and TRBJ2-7; D not resolved. V lost 1 base, J lost 0 bases, and 14 bases lay in between. The germline V gene has CDR1 SGHNT and CDR2 YYREEE (reference sequence). This CDR3 spans 16 amino acids. CDR3 region: CASSLSVSLSSYEQYF. The DNA of the CDR3 is TGTGCCAGCAGCTTGTCGGTAAGCCTCAGCTCCTACGAGCAGTACTTC.

V usage is TRBV4-3 and J usage is TRBJ2-3, with D unclear. CDR3 length: 13 amino acids. Germline V gene data show CDR1 as LGHNA and CDR2 as YSLEER. Trimming stripped 0 bases from V and 12 bases from J, with 13 bases between. CDR3 sequence reads: CASSQDVGRSQYF. The CDR3 nucleotides are TGCGCCAGCAGCCAAGATGTAGGGCGTTCACAGTATTTT.

The rearrangement joins TRBV5-1 to TRBJ1-2; TRBD1 agrees at 8 bases. Germline V gene sequence: CDR1 SGHRS, CDR2 YFSETQ. The junction had 5 bases not matched to a gene; V was cut back by 2 bases and J by 8 bases. This CDR3 has 13 residues. In DNA, the CDR3 is TGCGCCAGCAGCTTTCAGGGGGCGCGGGGCTACACCTTC. It is translated as CASSFQGARGYTF.

This clone was counted once. The chain has TRBV5-1 and TRBJ2-2; 7 bases fit TRBD2. Germline V gives CDR1 SGHRS, CDR2 YFSETQ. V shed 5 bases and J 3 bases; nucleotides not matched to a gene: 7. This CDR3 spans 15 amino acids. The CDR3 protein is CASSSGRVDTGELFF. The CDR3, as DNA: TGCGCCAGCAGTTCGGGGAGGGTTGACACCGGGGAGCTGTTTTTT. The entire variable domain, with the rest obtained from reference TRBV5-1 and TRBJ2-2, is as follows: KAGVTQTPRYLIKTRGQQVTLSCSPISGHRSVSWYQQTPGQGLQFLFEYFSETQRNKGNFPGRFSGRQFSNSRSEMNVSTLELGDSALYLCASSSGRVDTGELFFGEGSRLTVL.

The chain joins TRBV10-1 to TRBJ1-2; D remains ambiguous. The V and J ends lost 10 bases and 4 bases respectively, with 19 bases between them. The CDR3 is made up of 14 amino acids. Germline V CDR1 and CDR2: WNHNN, SYGVQD (reference sequence). The DNA for the CDR3 is TGCGCCATCTCTCTTGGTAGGCCTTTCTATGGCTACACCTTC. It translates to CAISLGRPFYGYTF.

This chain connects TRBV7-2 to TRBJ2-7, with a weak D call TRBD2 (5 bases). CDR1 is SGHTA, CDR2 FQGNSA, per germline. V gave up 1 base and J gave up 2 bases, with 9 bases separating them. This CDR3 region has 14 residues. DNA for the CDR3: TGTGCCAGCAGCTTAGGGGGAGCTCCCTACGAGCAGTACTTC. It specifies CASSLGGAPYEQYF. Looking up the rest from reference TRBV7-2 and TRBJ2-7 gives the full variable domain: GAGVSQSPSNKVTEKGKDVELRCDPISGHTALYWYRQSLGQGLEFLIYFQGNSAPDKSGLPSDRFSAERTGGSVSTLTIQRTQQEDSAVYLCASSLGGAPYEQYFGPGTRLTVT.

Only a few counts were recorded for this clone. The chain combines TRBV12-3 or TRBV12-4 with TRBJ2-7; D uncertain. V shed 3 bases and J shed 0 bases, with 6 bases lying between them. This CDR3 has 13 amino acids. CDR3 DNA sequence: TGTGCCAGCAGTTTCGGGTCCTCCTACGAGCAGTACTTC. Translating it yields CASSFGSSYEQYF.

The V and J genes are TRBV28 and TRBJ2-1, with D perhaps TRBD2 (7 bases). V was shortened by 8 bases and J by 6 bases, with 17 bases between the two germline ends. This CDR3 contains 14 residues. The germline gives CDR1 MDHEN, CDR2 SYDVKM. The CDR3 coding sequence is TGTGCCAGCCACCAGGCGGGGGCCACCAATGAGCAGTTCTTC. Residues: CASHQAGATNEQFF.

The rearrangement joins TRBV28 to TRBJ1-3; D gene uncertain. The germline V gene has CDR1 MDHEN and CDR2 SYDVKM. Trimming left V 9 bases short and J 5 bases short, with 11 bases between. This CDR3 is built from 12 residues. CDR3 loop: CASGLGRNTIYF. CDR3 DNA: TGTGCCAGTGGACTTGGACGAAACACCATATATTTT.

This chain uses TRBV5-1 with TRBJ2-6; D might be TRBD1 (6 bases). The V and J ends lost 3 bases and 3 bases respectively, with 10 bases between them. CDR3 length: 15 residues. The germline gives CDR1 SGHRS, CDR2 YFSETQ. The CDR3 nucleotides read TGCGCCAGCAGCTCGTCAGGGGATGGGGCCAACGTCCTGACTTTC. Amino acids: CASSSSGDGANVLTF. The variable domain in full, with the rest retrieved from reference TRBV5-1 and TRBJ2-6, is KAGVTQTPRYLIKTRGQQVTLSCSPISGHRSVSWYQQTPGQGLQFLFEYFSETQRNKGNFPGRFSGRQFSNSRSEMNVSTLELGDSALYLCASSSSGDGANVLTFGAGSRLTVL.

This clone has only a few counts. This sequence joins TRBV29-1 and TRBJ2-7, with 7 bases lining up with TRBD1. The CDR3 sequence is 13 residues long. CDR1 and CDR2 from the germline V gene are SQVTM and ANQGSEA. With V trimmed by 5 bases and J by 0 bases, 4 bases remained unmatched. As DNA, the CDR3 is TGCAGCGTTCTTGGACAGGCCTCCTACGAGCAGTACTTC. It specifies CSVLGQASYEQYF.

The gene calls are TRBV3-1 (or the pseudogene TRBV3-2) and TRBJ1-1; D call uncertain. Germline V gene sequence: CDR1 LGHDT, CDR2 YNNKEL (reference sequence). The CDR3 spans 13 residues. Trimming removed 4 bases at V and 5 bases at J, with 11 bases between. CDR3 bases: TGTGCCAGCAGCCTTGGCGGGGAGACTGAAGCTTTCTTT. Translating it yields CASSLGGETEAFF.

The CDR3 loop is CASSFSENTEAFF. Here the CDR3 DNA reads TGTGCCAGCAGCTTTTCCGAGAACACTGAAGCTTTCTTT. J is TRBJ1-1 and V is TRBV7-9; D remains unclear. Trimming removed 3 bases at V and 1 base at J, with 6 bases between. Germline CDR1 is SEHNR and CDR2 is FQNEAQ (reference sequence). The CDR3 length is 13 residues.

The V and J genes are TRBV19 and TRBJ2-2; 8 bases are a match to TRBD2. Germline V lookup: CDR1 LNHDA, CDR2 SQIVND (reference sequence). Trimming cost V 6 bases and J 5 bases; bases outside gene matches: 14. CDR3 length: 17 residues. The CDR3 here is CASRTLNGRVGTGELFF. As DNA, the CDR3 is TGTGCCAGTAGAACCCTCAACGGGAGGGTTGGGACCGGGGAGCTGTTTTTT.

This chain joins TRBV19 and TRBJ1-3, with D unclear. V shed 5 bases and J shed 0 bases, with 11 bases lying between them. The CDR3 totals 15 residues. Germline CDR1 LNHDA, CDR2 SQIVND (reference sequence). The CDR3 here is CASSEGRSSGNTIYF. The DNA of the CDR3 is TGTGCCAGTAGTGAAGGGCGGAGCTCTGGAAACACCATATATTTT. Variable domain in full (rest from reference TRBV19 and TRBJ1-3): DGGITQSPKYLFRKEGQNVTLSCEQNLNHDAMYWYRQDPGQGLRLIYYSQIVNDFQKGDIAEGYSVSREKKESFPLTVTSAQKNPTAFYLCASSEGRSSGNTIYFGEGSWLTVV.

The chain uses TRBV7-2 and TRBJ2-7; 8 nucleotides match TRBD2. The germline V gene has CDR1 SGHTA and CDR2 FQGNSA. Trimming at V came to 2 bases and at J to 4 bases, leaving 4 bases not matched to a gene. The CDR3 covers 14 residues. CDR3 protein: CASSLTAGAYEQYF. CDR3 nucleotide sequence: TGTGCCAGCAGCTTAACAGCGGGAGCATACGAGCAGTACTTC.

The chain employs TRBV5-1 and TRBJ2-1; TRBD2 matches 11 bases. CDR1 and CDR2 (germline): SGHRS, YFSETQ. CDR3 length: 16 amino acids. Trimming cost V 4 bases and J 5 bases; bases outside gene matches: 8. CDR3 amino acids: CASSPHVAGGHNEQFF. DNA for the CDR3: TGCGCCAGCAGCCCGCATGTAGCGGGAGGGCACAATGAGCAGTTCTTC. Drawing the rest from reference TRBV5-1 and TRBJ2-1, the complete variable domain is KAGVTQTPRYLIKTRGQQVTLSCSPISGHRSVSWYQQTPGQGLQFLFEYFSETQRNKGNFPGRFSGRQFSNSRSEMNVSTLELGDSALYLCASSPHVAGGHNEQFFGPGTRLTVL.

The chain is built from TRBV18 and TRBJ2-1; 10 nucleotides match TRBD2. V was pared by 3 bases and J by 5 bases, with 19 bases of the junction left unmatched. This CDR3 is built from 20 residues. CDR1 is KGHSH, CDR2 LQKENI, per germline. CDR3: CASSPPGGAGGPSRNNEQFF. For the CDR3, the DNA is TGTGCCAGCTCACCCCCGGGGGGAGCGGGAGGGCCTAGTCGGAACAATGAGCAGTTCTTC. The complete variable domain, with remaining parts taken from reference TRBV18 and TRBJ2-1, reads NAGVMQNPRHLVRRRGQEARLRCSPMKGHSHVYWYRQLPEEGLKFMVYLQKENIIDESGMPKERFSAEFPKEGPSILRIQQVVRGDSAAYFCASSPPGGAGGPSRNNEQFFGPGTRLTVL.

The V gene is TRBV7-2, the J gene TRBJ1-3; the D is unclear. With 1 base removed from V and 1 base from J, the gap between germline ends came to 11 bases. CDR1 and CDR2 from the germline V gene are SGHTA and FQGNSA. CDR3 length equals 16 residues. The DNA for the CDR3 is TGTGCCAGCAGCTTAGGTCAGCCGAGGTCTGGAAACACCATATATTTT. Translating it yields CASSLGQPRSGNTIYF.

This rearrangement joins TRBV9 to TRBJ1-6, with D maybe TRBD1 (5 bases). Germline values: CDR1 SGDLS, CDR2 YYNGEE. Trimming shortened V by 0 bases and J by 4 bases, and 8 bases separated the two germline ends. The CDR3 has 15 residues. CDR3: CASSVAGQYNSPLHF. In nucleotides, the CDR3 is TGTGCCAGCAGCGTAGCAGGGCAGTATAATTCACCCCTCCACTTT.

The chain couples TRBV7-9 to TRBJ2-7, with D tentatively TRBD2 (6 bases). V was clipped by 3 bases and J by 4 bases, with 16 bases between them. Germline assignment: CDR1 SEHNR and CDR2 FQNEAQ (reference sequence). The CDR3 extends over 15 amino acids. The CDR3 DNA follows: TGTGCCAGCAGCTTGGAGGGCCCGGTCGTATACGAGCAGTACTTC. The encoded protein is CASSLEGPVVYEQYF.

The gene calls are TRBV9 and TRBJ2-1; 10 bases are a match to TRBD2. The CDR3 is 15 amino acids. CDR1 and CDR2 from the germline V gene are SGDLS and YYNGEE. Trimming took 4 bases from V and 7 from J; bases not matched to a gene: 8. The CDR3 region is CASSPPGLATNEQFF. CDR3 DNA: TGTGCCAGCAGCCCCCCGGGACTAGCGACGAATGAGCAGTTCTTC.

This chain uses TRBV5-1 with TRBJ2-1; 10 bases match TRBD2. This CDR3 spans 13 amino acids. V shed 5 bases, J shed 8 bases, and the junction held 4 bases outside the gene matches. Germline values: CDR1 SGHRS, CDR2 YFSETQ. The CDR3 bases are TGCGCCAGCAGTAGCGGGAGGTGGCATGAGCAGTTCTTC. Its protein is CASSSGRWHEQFF.

This chain links TRBV6-1 with TRBJ1-5, with unresolved D. V gave up 2 bases and J gave up 0 bases, with 8 bases separating them. Germline CDR1 MNHNS, CDR2 SASEGT. The CDR3 extends over 15 amino acids. CDR3 coding DNA: TGTGCCAGCAGTGAATCCGTCAATAGCAATCAGCCCCAGCATTTT. Amino acid sequence: CASSESVNSNQPQHF.